What follows are 10 T cell receptor beta chains derived from one specimen sequenced in a study of cytomegalovirus exposure and HLA in healthy donors. Primers for the PCR totalled 60 Vbeta and 13 Jbeta. Data came from immunoSEQ multiplex PCR; TCRdb stores just in-frame clones and leaves some out. The sample carries about 150,000 clones, 80% recorded once. Sequenced input: PBMCs. The receptors here all came from a male donor in good health and CMV-seropositive.

The chain links TRBV4-1 to TRBJ2-2, with 14 bases identical to TRBD2. The V gene's germline CDR1 is MGHRA and CDR2 YSYEKL. The V and J ends lost 2 bases and 7 bases, in that order; junction bases with no gene match: 6. This CDR3 is 17 amino acids long. CDR3: CASSQSKGLAGVGELFF. The CDR3 DNA reads TGCGCCAGCAGCCAATCAAAGGGACTAGCGGGAGTCGGGGAGCTGTTTTTT.

Comments on this clone: The same CDR3 also results from other DNA sequences found in this sample. This sequence joins TRBV2 and TRBJ2-5, with 7 bases that match TRBD2. The CDR3 consists of 14 residues. Germline CDR1 is SNHLY and CDR2 is FYNNEI. J was trimmed by 1 base and V by 6 bases; bases with no gene match: 5. In DNA, the CDR3 is TGTGCCAGCAGCTTGCTAGCGGTCCAAGAGACCCAGTACTTC. It specifies CASSLLAVQETQYF. Variable domain in full (rest from reference TRBV2 and TRBJ2-5): EPEVTQTPSHQVTQMGQEVILRCVPISNHLYFYWYRQILGQKVEFLVSFYNNEISEKSEIFDDQFSVERPDGSNFTLKIRSTKLEDSAMYFCASSLLAVQETQYFGPGTRLLVL.

V gene TRBV9 combines with J gene TRBJ2-2; 12 nucleotides match TRBD2. The germline V gene encodes CDR1 SGDLS and CDR2 YYNGEE. The CDR3 consists of 17 residues. V lost 4 bases, J lost 1 base, and 5 bases stayed unmatched. The CDR3 protein is CASSIPLAGGNTGELFF. The CDR3 DNA follows: TGTGCCAGCAGCATCCCACTAGCGGGAGGGAACACCGGGGAGCTGTTTTTT.

The V gene is TRBV7-3, the J gene TRBJ1-2, with D perhaps matching TRBD1 (5 bases). Germline CDR1 is SGHTA and CDR2 is FQGTGA. The CDR3 is made up of 13 amino acids. The V gene lost 4 bases and the J gene lost 5 bases, with 11 bases spanning the gap. CDR3 loop: CASSSDMAYGYTF. The CDR3, as DNA: TGTGCCAGCAGCTCGGACATGGCGTATGGCTACACCTTC.

This sequence joins TRBV5-1 and TRBJ1-2, with 9 positions matching TRBD1. CDR3 length equals 14 residues. J was trimmed by 5 bases and V by 0 bases; bases with no gene match: 2. CDR1 and CDR2 (germline): SGHRS, YFSETQ. The CDR3 bases are TGCGCCAGCAGCTTGGGGACAGGGGCTTATGGCTACACCTTC. Its protein is CASSLGTGAYGYTF.

V is TRBV6-5 and J is TRBJ1-1; TRBD1 agrees at 8 bases. The length of the CDR3 is 14 residues. With V trimmed by 6 bases and J by 3 bases, 6 bases remained unmatched. Germline assignment: CDR1 MNHEY and CDR2 SVGAGI. The CDR3 DNA sequence: TGTGCCAGCAGATTGGACAGGGTCTACACTGAAGCTTTCTTT. It codes for CASRLDRVYTEAFF.

The chain is built from TRBV7-9 and TRBJ2-7, with D possibly matching TRBD1 (5 bases). The germline CDR1 and CDR2 sequences are SEHNR and FQNEAQ (reference sequence). Trimming left V 2 bases short and J 3 bases short, with 17 bases between. The CDR3 spans 16 residues. CDR3 sequence (DNA): TGTGCCAGCAGCTTACTCGAAAGTCTGGGGCGCTACGAGCAGTACTTC. Protein: CASSLLESLGRYEQYF.

On this clone itself: At one end the junction does not follow the germline gene, possibly because of a read error. The chain uses TRBV7-7 and TRBJ2-3; TRBD1 matches 12 bases. This CDR3 region has 16 residues. The germline V gene has CDR1 SSHAT and CDR2 FNYEAQ (reference sequence). CDR3 DNA: TGTGCTAGCAGTAGGTTCGGGACAGGGGGCTTAGATACGCAGTATTTT. This encodes CASSRFGTGGLDTQYF. The full variable domain, completed using reference TRBV7-7 and TRBJ2-3, is GAGVSQSPRYKVTKRGQDVTLRCDPISSHATLYWYQQALGQGPEFLTYFNYEAQPDKSGLPSDRFSAERPEGSISTLTIQRTEQRDSAMYRCASSRFGTGGLDTQYFGPGTRLTVL.

V usage is TRBV4-1 and J usage is TRBJ2-5, with 9 nucleotides matching TRBD1. The end of the DNA fits TRBJ2-7 better, so the J call may be wrong. This CDR3 region has 16 residues. From germline, CDR1 is MGHRA and CDR2 YSYEKL. CDR3 nucleotide sequence: TGCGCCAGCAGCCAAGAAAAGAGAGACAGGGGGTTCGAGCAGTACTTC. Amino acids: CASSQEKRDRGFEQYF.

This clone turned up a few times. This chain joins TRBV21-1 and TRBJ2-1; TRBD2 reflects the table's D call only, with no check against the DNA. TRBV21-1 is termed a pseudogene. The CDR3 runs to 18 residues. This chain's CDR3 is CALIEKRELVTSYNEQFF. The CDR3 DNA is TGTGCCCTAATAGAGAAGCGGGAGCTTGTGACCTCCTACAATGAGCAGTTCTTC.